The 2 T cell receptor beta chains given below trace back to one sample, sequenced in a study of blood T cell repertoires in COVID-19. Sequencing used immunoSEQ multiplex PCR; TCRdb keeps in-frame clones, though not all of them. This table has around 360,000 clones, 70% to 90% appearing once. Sequenced: peripheral blood. Receptors originate from a woman aged 25-40 years with COVID-19, enrolled during active disease.

The rearrangement joins TRBV19 to TRBJ1-2, with D perhaps matching TRBD1 (5 bases). The CDR3 extends over 14 amino acids. V lost 4 bases to trimming and J lost 4 bases, with 13 bases between them. CDR1 and CDR2 from the germline V gene are LNHDA and SQIVND (reference sequence). The CDR3 nucleotides are TGTGCCAGTAGTAGAAGGGACTTTCCCTATGGCTACACCTTC. It encodes CASSRRDFPYGYTF. The whole variable domain, remainder taken from reference TRBV19 and TRBJ1-2, is DGGITQSPKYLFRKEGQNVTLSCEQNLNHDAMYWYRQDPGQGLRLIYYSQIVNDFQKGDIAEGYSVSREKKESFPLTVTSAQKNPTAFYLCASSRRDFPYGYTFGSGTRLTVV.

V and J are TRBV11-2 and TRBJ2-5, with D tentatively TRBD2 (5 bases). The germline gives CDR1 SGHAT, CDR2 FQNNGV. V shed 6 bases and J shed 4 bases, with 12 bases lying between them. This CDR3 has 13 residues. The CDR3 nucleotides read TGTGCCAGCAGGCCTACTAGTTCAGAGACCCAGTACTTC. Translating it yields CASRPTSSETQYF.